The entry below gives a single T cell receptor beta chain sequence along with its context. The antigen is unknown. Peripheral blood and lesional scalp punch biopsies were taken from alopecia areata patients. V was pared by 4 bases and J by 5 bases, with 20 bases of the junction left unmatched. Germline CDR1 MGHRA, CDR2 YSYEKL. There are 19 residues in the CDR3. These data belong to a study of CD8+ T cells in alopecia areata. Looking at the study overall: Each day, treated patients took oral tofacitinib twice, at 5 to 10 mg per dose. Patients remained on tofacitinib for 6 to 18 months and then went 6 months without it. Overall study results and limits: Normal skin's resident alphabeta T cells are sequenced alongside lesional scalp T cells.

Isolated RNA was reverse transcribed into cDNA used as the sequencing template. Sequencing was performed with immunoSEQ multiplex PCR; in TCRdb, only in-frame clones are kept and a portion is missing. Of 180,000 or so clones detected, less than 80% appear once; the ten largest clones hold about 10%. The sample here was CD8+ T cells sorted from blood, taken at week 0. This receptor was obtained from a human donor with alopecia areata. The chain links TRBV4-1 to TRBJ2-3; 8 bases agree with TRBD2. The CDR3 DNA is TGCGCCAGCAGCCCAACCGTAGAAGGCGGGGGGCCCCACGGAGATACGCAGTATTTT. Its translation is CASSPTVEGGGPHGDTQYF.